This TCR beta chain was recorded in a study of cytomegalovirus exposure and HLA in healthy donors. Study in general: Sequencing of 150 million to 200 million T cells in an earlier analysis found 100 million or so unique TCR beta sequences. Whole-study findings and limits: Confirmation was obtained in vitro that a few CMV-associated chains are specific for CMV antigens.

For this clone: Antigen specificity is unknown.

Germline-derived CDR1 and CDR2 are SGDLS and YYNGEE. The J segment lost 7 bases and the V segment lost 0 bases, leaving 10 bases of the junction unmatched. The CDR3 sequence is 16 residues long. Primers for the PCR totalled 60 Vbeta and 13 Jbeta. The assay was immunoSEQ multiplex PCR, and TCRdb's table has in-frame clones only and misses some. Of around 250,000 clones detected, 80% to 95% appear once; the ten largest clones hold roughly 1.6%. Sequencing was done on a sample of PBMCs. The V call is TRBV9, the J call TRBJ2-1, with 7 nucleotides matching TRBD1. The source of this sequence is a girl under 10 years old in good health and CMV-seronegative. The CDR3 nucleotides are TGTGCCAGCAGCGTAGGTCGCGACCCCAGGGGGAATGAGCAGTTCTTC. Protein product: CASSVGRDPRGNEQFF.